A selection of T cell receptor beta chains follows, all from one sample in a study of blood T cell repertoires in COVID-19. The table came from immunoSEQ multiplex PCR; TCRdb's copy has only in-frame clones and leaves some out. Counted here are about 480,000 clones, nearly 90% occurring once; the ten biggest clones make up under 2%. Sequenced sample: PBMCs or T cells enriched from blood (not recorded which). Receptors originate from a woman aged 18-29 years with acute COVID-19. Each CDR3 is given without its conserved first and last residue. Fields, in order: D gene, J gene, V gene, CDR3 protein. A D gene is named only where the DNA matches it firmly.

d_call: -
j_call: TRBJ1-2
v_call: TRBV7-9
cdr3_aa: ASSLAAAYGYT

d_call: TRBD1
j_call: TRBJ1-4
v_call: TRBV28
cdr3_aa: ASQTGQGNEKLF

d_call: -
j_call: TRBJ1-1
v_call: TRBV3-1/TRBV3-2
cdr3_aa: ASSQRQKNTEAF

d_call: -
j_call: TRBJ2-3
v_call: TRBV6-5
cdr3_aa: ASTRGLSTDTQY

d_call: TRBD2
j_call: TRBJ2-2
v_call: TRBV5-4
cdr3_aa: ASRRSGSQNTGELF

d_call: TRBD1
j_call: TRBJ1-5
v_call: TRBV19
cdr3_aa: ASRAETGLSNQPQH

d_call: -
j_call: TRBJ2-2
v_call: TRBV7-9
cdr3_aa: ASGRDISTGELF

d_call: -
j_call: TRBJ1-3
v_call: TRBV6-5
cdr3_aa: ASRTQGSGNTIY

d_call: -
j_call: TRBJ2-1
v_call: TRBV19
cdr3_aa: ASSILNGLF

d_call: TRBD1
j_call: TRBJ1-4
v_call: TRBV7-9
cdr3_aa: ASSPGQGTGKLF

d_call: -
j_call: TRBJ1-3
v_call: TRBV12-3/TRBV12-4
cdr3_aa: ASALGNTIY

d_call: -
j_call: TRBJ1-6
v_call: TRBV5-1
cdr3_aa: ASRHSTGKSPLH

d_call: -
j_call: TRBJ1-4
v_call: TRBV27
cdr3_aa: ATGERGEKLF

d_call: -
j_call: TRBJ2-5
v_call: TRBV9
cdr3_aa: ASSVLGAGETQY

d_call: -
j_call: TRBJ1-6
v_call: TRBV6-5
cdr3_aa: ASGQVTYNSPLH

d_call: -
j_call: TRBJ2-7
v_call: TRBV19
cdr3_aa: ASSIRVQSYEQY

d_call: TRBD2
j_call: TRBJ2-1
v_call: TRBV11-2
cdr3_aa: ASSPGAGDEQF

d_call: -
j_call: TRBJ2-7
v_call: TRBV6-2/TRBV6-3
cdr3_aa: ASSYTRLALTYEQY

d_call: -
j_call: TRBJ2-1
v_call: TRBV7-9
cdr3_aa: ASSLTQEQF

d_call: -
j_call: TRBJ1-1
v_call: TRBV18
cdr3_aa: ASRGNTEAF

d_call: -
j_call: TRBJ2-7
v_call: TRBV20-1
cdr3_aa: SARGGTEQY

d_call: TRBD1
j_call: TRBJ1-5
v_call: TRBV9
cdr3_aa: ASSASSGQQPQH

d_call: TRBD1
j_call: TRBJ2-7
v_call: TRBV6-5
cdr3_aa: ASSYRRQGWGSEQY

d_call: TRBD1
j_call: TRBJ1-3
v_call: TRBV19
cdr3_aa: ASSTTGVGNTIY

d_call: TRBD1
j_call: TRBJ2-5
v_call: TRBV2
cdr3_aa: ASIGTGWWQQETQY

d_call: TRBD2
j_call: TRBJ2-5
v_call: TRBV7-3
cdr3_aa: ASSVNGGGARETQY

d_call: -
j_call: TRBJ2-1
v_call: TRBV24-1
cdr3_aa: ATSDPGQGPVNEQF

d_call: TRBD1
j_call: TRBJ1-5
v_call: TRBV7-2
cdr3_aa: ASSLTGYNQPQH

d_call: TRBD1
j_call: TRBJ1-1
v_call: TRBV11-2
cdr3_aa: ASSLVGTVPEAF